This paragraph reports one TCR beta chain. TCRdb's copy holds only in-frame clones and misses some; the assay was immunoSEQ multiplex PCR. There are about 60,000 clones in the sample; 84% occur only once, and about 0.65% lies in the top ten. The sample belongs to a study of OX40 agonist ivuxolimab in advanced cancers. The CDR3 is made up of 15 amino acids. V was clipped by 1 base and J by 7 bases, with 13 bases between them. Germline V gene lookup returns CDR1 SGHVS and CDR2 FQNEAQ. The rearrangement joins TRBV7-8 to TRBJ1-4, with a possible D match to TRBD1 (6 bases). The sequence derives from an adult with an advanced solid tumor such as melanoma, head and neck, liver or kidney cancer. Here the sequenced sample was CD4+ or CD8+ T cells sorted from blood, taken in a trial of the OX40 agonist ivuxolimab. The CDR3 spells CASSLVGARSEKLFF. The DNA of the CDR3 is TGTGCCAGCAGCTTAGTGGGGGCGAGAAGTGAAAAACTGTTTTTT.